These 17 T cell receptor beta chains originate from one sample sequenced in a study of a mutant IDH1 vaccine in newly diagnosed glioma. Time point defined: baseline, week 1 (first vaccination visit). Treatment: pre-vaccination baseline after standard-of-care therapy. Sequencing was performed with immunoSEQ multiplex PCR; in TCRdb, only in-frame clones are kept and a portion is missing. The sample holds tens of thousands of clones; around 80% are singletons and the top ten take approximately 4.4%. Sequenced material: peripheral blood mononuclear cells (PBMCs), taken from a glioma patient treated with radiotherapy, temozolomide or both. Receptors originate from a woman between 18 and 29 years old with glioma. Some clones in this sample may be carry-over from other donors' samples.

V and J are TRBV5-8 and TRBJ1-4; a possible D gene is TRBD1 (6 bases). Trimming left V 0 bases short and J 10 bases short, with 16 bases between. Looked up from germline, CDR1 is SGHTS and CDR2 is YDEGEE. The CDR3 length is 15 residues. The CDR3 is CASSLEGEATGKLFF. The CDR3 DNA is TGTGCCAGCAGCTTGGAGGGGGAGGCGACGGGAAAACTGTTTTTT.

The V gene is TRBV6-5, the J gene TRBJ1-1; 9 positions agree with TRBD1. The germline gives CDR1 MNHEY, CDR2 SVGAGI. The V segment lost 4 bases and the J segment 0 bases; nucleotides outside the gene matches: 6. CDR3 length: 16 residues. CDR3 nucleotides: TGTGCCAGCAGTTCCCGACAGGGGGTGATGAACACTGAAGCTTTCTTT. Translation gives CASSSRQGVMNTEAFF.

The chain links TRBV27 to TRBJ2-7; TRBD1 aligns across 9 bases. Germline V gene sequence: CDR1 MNHEY, CDR2 SMNVEV (reference sequence). V dropped 4 bases and J dropped 2; count of bases not matched to a gene: 9. The CDR3 length is 16 residues. The CDR3 nucleotides read TGTGCCAGCAGTTCTACCCCGGGACAGGGTACCTACGAGCAGTACTTC. Its translation is CASSSTPGQGTYEQYF.

This clone was seen only a few times. The V and J genes are TRBV7-8 and TRBJ2-2; D is perhaps TRBD2 (6 bases). V lost 8 bases to trimming and J lost 6 bases, with 16 bases between them. The CDR3 extends over 14 amino acids. Looked up from germline, CDR1 is SGHVS and CDR2 is FQNEAQ. In nucleotides, the CDR3 is TGTGCCAGCTCCGGCCGCGGGATGGCCGGGGAGCTGTTTTTT. Amino acids: CASSGRGMAGELFF.

This chain joins TRBV29-1 and TRBJ1-4; tentatively, D is TRBD1 (5 bases). Germline loops: CDR1 SQVTM, CDR2 ANQGSEA. Trimming left V 5 bases short and J 3 bases short, with 13 bases between. CDR3 length: 14 amino acids. The CDR3 coding sequence is TGCAGCGTTTCTCCGGGACTCTCTAATGAAAAACTGTTTTTT. As protein: CSVSPGLSNEKLFF.

The chain has TRBV7-9 and TRBJ1-2; D possibly corresponds to TRBD1 (5 bases). The ends were cut back, 5 bases at V and 3 bases at J, with 7 bases in the middle. Germline-derived CDR1 and CDR2 are SEHNR and FQNEAQ (reference sequence). This CDR3 is built from 12 residues. This CDR3 reads CASSTGDYGYTF. The CDR3 region has the DNA TGTGCCAGCAGCACGGGGGACTATGGCTACACCTTC.

The chain combines TRBV30 with TRBJ2-7; D is unclear. Trimming left V 2 bases short and J 1 base short, with 15 bases between. The germline V gene has CDR1 GTSNPN and CDR2 SVGIG (reference sequence). The CDR3 has 15 amino acids. The CDR3 is CAWSLRALVSYEQYF. Here the CDR3 DNA reads TGTGCCTGGAGTCTTCGGGCCTTAGTTTCCTACGAGCAGTACTTC.

V is TRBV5-1 and J is TRBJ1-2; no firm D call. The CDR3 extends over 14 amino acids. V shed 1 base and J shed 4 bases, with 11 bases lying between them. Germline V gene sequence: CDR1 SGHRS, CDR2 YFSETQ. CDR3 loop: CASSLPPDFYGYTF. For the CDR3, the DNA is TGCGCCAGCAGCTTGCCCCCGGACTTCTATGGCTACACCTTC.

The chain has TRBV11-2 and TRBJ2-2, with D hard to call. Trimming pared 6 bases from V and 6 bases from J, leaving 5 bases between. Germline V gene data show CDR1 as SGHAT and CDR2 as FQNNGV. The CDR3 totals 11 residues. This CDR3 reads CASSPAGELFF. The CDR3 region has the DNA TGTGCCAGCAGTCCGGCCGGGGAGCTGTTTTTT. The variable domain in full, with the rest retrieved from reference TRBV11-2 and TRBJ2-2, is EAGVAQSPRYKIIEKRQSVAFWCNPISGHATLYWYQQILGQGPKLLIQFQNNGVVDDSQLPKDRFSAERLKGVDSTLKIQPAKLEDSAVYLCASSPAGELFFGEGSRLTVL.

V usage is TRBV9 and J usage is TRBJ1-2; tentatively, D is TRBD1 (5 bases). Deletions cut 3 bases from V and 8 bases from J, with 11 bases between. CDR3 length: 12 amino acids. Germline-derived CDR1 and CDR2 are SGDLS and YYNGEE. The DNA for the CDR3 is TGTGCCAGCAGCGAGACAGTTTTGGGCTACACCTTC. This encodes CASSETVLGYTF.

The rearrangement uses TRBV29-1 and TRBJ2-7; 9 nucleotides agree with TRBD1. This CDR3 has 13 amino acids. V lost 6 bases, J lost 5 bases, and 8 bases stayed unmatched. Germline CDR1 is SQVTM and CDR2 is ANQGSEA. The CDR3 DNA follows: TGCAGCGTAGCCGGGACAGGGAAAAACGAGCAGTACTTC. The encoded protein is CSVAGTGKNEQYF.

Written as DNA, the CDR3 is TGTGCCTGGACCGGCGGAACCTACGAGCAGTACTTC. Its protein is CAWTGGTYEQYF. The rearrangement uses TRBV30 and TRBJ2-7, with D unclear. This CDR3 region has 12 residues. V gave up 4 bases and J gave up 2 bases, with 9 bases separating them. In germline, CDR1 is GTSNPN, CDR2 SVGIG (reference sequence).

V gene TRBV30 combines with J gene TRBJ2-2, with TRBD2 matching over 11 bases. The V and J ends lost 3 bases and 5 bases, in that order; junction bases with no gene match: 14. Germline loops: CDR1 GTSNPN, CDR2 SVGIG (reference sequence). This CDR3 comprises 18 residues. The CDR3 loop reads CAWRPPGLADSPTGELFF. The CDR3, as DNA: TGTGCCTGGAGACCTCCGGGACTAGCGGACTCCCCAACCGGGGAGCTGTTTTTT.

The chain employs TRBV5-4 and TRBJ1-2, with D maybe TRBD1 (6 bases). V lost 3 bases and J 4 bases, leaving 19 bases between the germline ends. The V gene's germline CDR1 is SGHNT and CDR2 YYREEE (reference sequence). This CDR3 comprises 16 residues. In DNA form, the CDR3 reads TGTGCCAGCAGCTCGAATCAGGGGACGGTTAGCTATGGCTACACCTTC. It codes for CASSSNQGTVSYGYTF.

The chain combines TRBV4-1 with TRBJ1-5; D uncertain. The CDR3 consists of 16 residues. Germline V CDR1 and CDR2: MGHRA, YSYEKL. V lost 0 bases, J lost 4 bases, and 13 bases lay in between. The CDR3 reads CASSQEGSTANQPQHF. The CDR3 coding sequence is TGCGCCAGCAGCCAAGAGGGCAGTACCGCTAATCAGCCCCAGCATTTT.

This clone was seen just once. V gene TRBV5-1 combines with J gene TRBJ2-6, with D possibly being TRBD2 (5 bases). Trimming removed 4 bases at V and 2 bases at J, with 7 bases between. There are 14 residues in the CDR3. CDR1 is SGHRS and CDR2 is YFSETQ in the germline V gene. The CDR3 is CASSHGAGANVLTF. The CDR3 nucleotides are TGCGCCAGCAGCCACGGGGCTGGGGCCAACGTCCTGACTTTC.

The table lists this clone with a few counts. The chain links TRBV5-1 to TRBJ2-1, with TRBD2 matching 8 bases. CDR3 length equals 15 residues. Germline V gene sequence: CDR1 SGHRS, CDR2 YFSETQ. Losses at the gene ends were 4 bases for V and 3 bases for J; bases not matched to a gene: 6. The CDR3 sequence is CASSLMRGVYNEQFF. The CDR3 bases are TGCGCCAGCAGCCTAATGCGGGGGGTCTACAATGAGCAGTTCTTC.